This record covers a single TCR beta chain. Antigen unknown. Per germline, CDR1 LNHDA and CDR2 SQIVND (reference sequence). With 7 bases clipped from V and 5 bases from J, the junction kept 6 bases outside the gene matches. The CDR3 is 15 residues long. The sample belongs to a study of cytomegalovirus exposure and HLA in healthy donors. Findings and caveats of the study: Researchers left out some V segments, among them TRBV6-2 and TRBV6-3, as indistinguishable. Reports described diagnosis of cytomegalovirus status by the classifier as highly specific and sensitive.

Use of 60 Vbeta and 13 Jbeta primers characterized the PCR. Assay used: immunoSEQ multiplex PCR; TCRdb lists only in-frame clones, some missing. Of around 60,000 clones detected, 80% appear once; the ten largest clones hold almost 6%. The source of this sequence is a male donor in good health and CMV-seronegative. The chain is built from TRBV19 and TRBJ2-3; 13 positions agree with TRBD2. Sequencing was done on a sample of PBMCs. The CDR3 loop reads CASIETSGGLDTQYF. The DNA of the CDR3 is TGTGCCAGTATCGAGACTAGCGGGGGGTTAGATACGCAGTATTTT. The full variable domain, completed using reference TRBV19 and TRBJ2-3, is DGGITQSPKYLFRKEGQNVTLSCEQNLNHDAMYWYRQDPGQGLRLIYYSQIVNDFQKGDIAEGYSVSREKKESFPLTVTSAQKNPTAFYLCASIETSGGLDTQYFGPGTRLTVL.